The T cell receptor beta chain under discussion was sequenced for a study of shared clonotypes between healthy human individuals. Study summary: Three CD4 naive, three CD4 memory, two CD8 naive and one CD8 memory plate were used per donor.

This table comes from immunoSEQ multiplex PCR, and its TCRdb copy is limited to in-frame clones, with some not included. The data contain around 2,000,000 clones, over 85% of them seen just once; the ten biggest clones take up roughly 1%. About this clone itself: As yet, its antigen is unknown.

The V gene end was trimmed by 4 bases and the J gene end by 7 bases; junction bases not matched to a gene: 6. The CDR3 totals 14 residues. Germline V lookup: CDR1 MNHNS, CDR2 SASEGT. Selected positively for CCR7 and CD45RO-negative, naive CD8 cells excluded terminally differentiated effector memory CD45RA+ cells. Every donor was a Caucasian adult from Nashville, Tennessee. Findings of the study overall: On the whole, naive subsets had larger estimated richness than memory subsets had. With four donors compared, about 5% of naive CD4 clonotypes were shared.

This sequence was found in a man between 18 and 29 years old in good health. The genes are TRBV6-1 and TRBJ2-1; 8 positions agree with TRBD1. The sample consisted of naive CD8+ T cells sorted from blood. CDR3 coding DNA: TGTGCCAGCAGTGTCAGGGGGCAGGGGAATGAGCAGTTCTTC. This translates into CASSVRGQGNEQFF.